The T cell receptor beta chain described here comes from a study of blood T cell repertoires in COVID-19. The table came from immunoSEQ multiplex PCR; TCRdb's copy has only in-frame clones and leaves some out. The sample has roughly 200,000 clones, about 86% seen once. This CDR3 is 16 amino acids long. The germline V and J ends were trimmed by 0 bases and 3 bases, with 14 bases remaining between them. Germline assignment: CDR1 LGHNA and CDR2 YNFKEQ. The chain recombines TRBV4-2 with TRBJ1-2, with D perhaps TRBD1 (6 bases). The material sequenced was PBMCs or T cells enriched from blood (not recorded which). This sequence originates from a woman in her twenties or thirties who had been exposed to COVID-19. The CDR3 region is CASSQDENNRDYGYTF. The CDR3, as DNA: TGTGCCAGCAGCCAAGATGAGAACAACAGGGACTATGGCTACACCTTC.